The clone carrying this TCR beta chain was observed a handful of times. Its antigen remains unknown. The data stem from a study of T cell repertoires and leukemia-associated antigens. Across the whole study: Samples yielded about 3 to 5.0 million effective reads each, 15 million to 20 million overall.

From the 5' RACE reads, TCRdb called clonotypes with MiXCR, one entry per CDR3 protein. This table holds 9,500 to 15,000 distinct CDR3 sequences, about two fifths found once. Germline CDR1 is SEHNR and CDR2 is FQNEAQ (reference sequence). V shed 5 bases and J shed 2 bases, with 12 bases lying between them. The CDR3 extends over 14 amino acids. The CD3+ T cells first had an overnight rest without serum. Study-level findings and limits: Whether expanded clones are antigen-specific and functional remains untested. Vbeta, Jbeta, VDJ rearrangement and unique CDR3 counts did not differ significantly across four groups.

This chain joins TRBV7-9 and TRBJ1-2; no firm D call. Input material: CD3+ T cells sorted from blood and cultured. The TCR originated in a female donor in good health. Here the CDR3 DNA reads TGTGCCAGCAGCCTTCTTAACACCAACTATGGCTACACCTTC. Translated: CASSLLNTNYGYTF.